This T cell receptor (beta chain) is from a study of blood T cell repertoires in COVID-19. Method: immunoSEQ multiplex PCR; TCRdb's copy keeps in-frame clones and lacks some. The sample includes 200,000 to 250,000 clones, about four fifths of them seen just once. The CDR3 is 15 residues long. Trimming cost V 6 bases and J 4 bases; bases outside gene matches: 5. Germline assignment: CDR1 KGHDR and CDR2 SFDVKD. The receptor comes from a woman of 80 years or more with acute or convalescent COVID-19. V usage is TRBV24-1 and J usage is TRBJ2-3; TRBD1 aligns across 11 bases. The sequenced sample was peripheral blood. The chain's CDR3 is CATSKGDRGSDTQYF. As DNA, the CDR3 is TGTGCCACCAGTAAAGGGGACAGGGGGTCAGATACGCAGTATTTT.